This passage covers 9 T cell receptor beta chains from one sample sequenced in a study of blood T cells in healthy people across ages. Combining a sample-barcoded 5' primer with a J-beta primer mix, a second PCR ran for 7 to 11 cycles. Via MiXCR, TCRdb re-called the 5' RACE reads, giving one row per CDR3 protein. The sample includes around 870,000 distinct CDR3 sequences, 29% seen only once; the top ten take 15% to 20%. Sequencing was done on a sample of blood. All receptors come from a woman of 80 years or more in good health.

This clonotype was recorded many times. The chain employs TRBV18 and TRBJ2-1, with D possibly called TRBD1 or TRBD2 (5 bases each). The CDR3 has 18 amino acids. The germline V gene encodes CDR1 KGHSH and CDR2 LQKENI. Trimming removed 2 bases from V and 0 bases from J, with 17 bases in between. The CDR3: CASSPWDHRLSSYNEQFF. CDR3 nucleotides: TGTGCCAGCTCACCATGGGACCACCGTCTGAGCTCCTACAATGAGCAGTTCTTC.

In this sample, this clonotype turned up many times. The chain recombines TRBV11-2 with TRBJ1-1; D gene uncertain. CDR1 SGHAT and CDR2 FQNNGV come from the germline V gene. The CDR3 runs to 13 residues. The V and J ends lost 1 base and 1 base respectively, with 4 bases between them. This CDR3 is CASSLGENTEAFF. In DNA form, the CDR3 reads TGTGCCAGCAGCTTAGGGGAGAACACTGAAGCTTTCTTT.

This clonotype was seen a few times. The chain combines TRBV14 with TRBJ1-1; D gene ambiguous. V dropped 0 bases and J dropped 7 bases, with 12 bases sitting between them. Per the germline V gene, CDR1 is SGHDN and CDR2 is FVKESK. The CDR3 runs 14 residues. CDR3 DNA: TGTGCCAGCAGCCAAGAAATTCTGACAAGTGAAGCTTTCTTT. It is translated as CASSQEILTSEAFF.

This clonotype came up many times. This chain joins TRBV20-1 and TRBJ2-1, with 8 bases fitting TRBD2. In germline, CDR1 is DFQATT, CDR2 SNEGSKA (reference sequence). This CDR3 comprises 13 residues. Unmatched junction bases numbered 7, after V lost 5 bases and J lost 7 bases. The CDR3 coding sequence is TGCAGTGCTGATGGACTAGCTTGGAATGAGCAGTTCTTC. Encoded protein: CSADGLAWNEQFF.

Comments on this clonotype: One end of the junction is discordant with germline, which a read error may explain. The chain recombines TRBV12-3 or TRBV12-4 with TRBJ1-4, with D tentatively TRBD1 (6 bases). CDR3 length equals 13 residues. The CDR3 sequence: CASKKRDNEKRFF. In nucleotides, the CDR3 is TGTGCCAGCAAAAAGCGGGACAACGAAAAACGGTTTTTT.

The chain joins TRBV20-1 to TRBJ2-1, with 7 bases matching TRBD2. CDR1 and CDR2 (germline): DFQATT, SNEGSKA (reference sequence). V gave up 1 base and J gave up 2 bases; unmatched junction bases: 5. The CDR3 runs to 15 residues. The CDR3 nucleotides read TGCAGTGCTAGAGTAAGGGAGGGCCCCTACAATGAGCAGTTCTTC. Amino acids: CSARVREGPYNEQFF.

This chain joins TRBV29-1 and TRBJ2-3, with D unclear. Trimming shortened V by 5 bases and J by 6 bases, and 9 bases separated the two germline ends. The CDR3 loop spans 11 amino acids. CDR1 and CDR2 from the germline V gene are SQVTM and ANQGSEA. CDR3 protein: CSVTVGDTQYF. The CDR3 DNA reads as TGCAGCGTTACGGTCGGTGATACGCAGTATTTT.

There are a few counts of this clonotype. The chain recombines TRBV11-2 with TRBJ1-2; D unresolved. This CDR3 comprises 13 residues. The V gene's germline CDR1 is SGHAT and CDR2 FQNNGV. V gave up 3 bases and J gave up 5 bases, with 10 bases separating them. The CDR3 spells CASSFQTGYGYTF. CDR3 sequence (DNA): TGTGCCAGCAGCTTCCAGACGGGTTATGGCTACACCTTC.

V usage is TRBV20-1 and J usage is TRBJ2-5, with no clear D. V shed 0 bases and J shed 3 bases, with 14 bases lying between them. This CDR3 is built from 15 residues. Germline assignment: CDR1 DFQATT and CDR2 SNEGSKA (reference sequence). The DNA for the CDR3 is TGCAGTGCTAGAGATGCGATGTGGGATGAAGAGACCCAGTACTTC. Its translation is CSARDAMWDEETQYF.